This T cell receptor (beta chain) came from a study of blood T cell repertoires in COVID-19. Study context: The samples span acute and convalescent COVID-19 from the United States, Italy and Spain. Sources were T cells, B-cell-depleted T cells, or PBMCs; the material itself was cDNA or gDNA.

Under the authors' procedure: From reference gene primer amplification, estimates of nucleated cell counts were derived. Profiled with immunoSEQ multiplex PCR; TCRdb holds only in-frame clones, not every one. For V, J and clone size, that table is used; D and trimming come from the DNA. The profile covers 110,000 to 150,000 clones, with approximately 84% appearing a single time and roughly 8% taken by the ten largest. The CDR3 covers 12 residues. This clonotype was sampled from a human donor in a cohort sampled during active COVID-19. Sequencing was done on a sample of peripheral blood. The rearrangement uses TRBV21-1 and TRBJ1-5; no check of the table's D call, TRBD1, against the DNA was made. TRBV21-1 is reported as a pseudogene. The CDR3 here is CASSKDSNPQHF. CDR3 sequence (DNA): TGTGCCAGCAGCAAAGACAGCAACCCCCAGCATTTT.